One and the same sample provided the 23 T cell receptor beta chains below, sequenced in a study of OX40 agonist ivuxolimab in advanced cancers. Clones were read by immunoSEQ multiplex PCR, and TCRdb kept only the in-frame ones, dropping some. The sample comprises tens of thousands of clones, 85% to 90% of which are singletons, and 2% to 3% rests with the top ten. Specimen: CD4+ or CD8+ T cells sorted from blood, collected in a trial of the OX40 agonist ivuxolimab. Receptors were obtained from an adult with an advanced solid tumor such as melanoma, head and neck, liver or kidney cancer.

The CDR3 bases are TGCGCCAGCAGCTTATCGTGGGCAGATACGCAGTATTTT. Its protein is CASSLSWADTQYF. The chain recombines TRBV5-1 with TRBJ2-3, with D hard to call. There are 13 residues in the CDR3. Germline CDR1 reads SGHRS; CDR2 reads YFSETQ. V dropped 2 bases and J dropped 4 bases, with 8 bases sitting between them.

The chain combines TRBV6-1 with TRBJ1-3; the D is unclear. The germline V gene has CDR1 MNHNS and CDR2 SASEGT. V shed 0 bases and J shed 4 bases, with 16 bases lying between them. CDR3 length: 17 amino acids. CDR3 amino acids: CASSEASEGFLGNTIYF. The DNA for the CDR3 is TGTGCCAGCAGTGAAGCTTCAGAAGGGTTCTTGGGAAACACCATATATTTT.

The CDR3 DNA reads TGTGCCAGCCAAGCCGTCGGGCCTTACACTGAAGCTTTCTTT. It codes for CASQAVGPYTEAFF. The V gene is TRBV2, the J gene TRBJ1-1; D remains unclear. V was cut by 8 bases and J by 3 bases, with 16 bases left in between. This CDR3 is built from 14 residues. CDR1 is SNHLY and CDR2 is FYNNEI in the germline V gene.

The chain employs TRBV19 and TRBJ2-3; TRBD2 matches at 10 bases. This CDR3 has 15 amino acids. Germline values: CDR1 LNHDA, CDR2 SQIVND (reference sequence). With 5 bases clipped from V and 4 bases from J, the junction kept 6 bases outside the gene matches. The CDR3 DNA sequence: TGTGCCAGTAGTCCCAGAAGCGGGGGGGCAGATACGCAGTATTTT. Translation: CASSPRSGGADTQYF. The full variable domain, rest sourced from reference TRBV19 and TRBJ2-3, is DGGITQSPKYLFRKEGQNVTLSCEQNLNHDAMYWYRQDPGQGLRLIYYSQIVNDFQKGDIAEGYSVSREKKESFPLTVTSAQKNPTAFYLCASSPRSGGADTQYFGPGTRLTVL.

The chain carries TRBV19 and TRBJ2-2; 10 bases map to TRBD1. CDR1 and CDR2 from the germline V gene are LNHDA and SQIVND (reference sequence). The CDR3 is 16 residues long. Trimming cost V 1 base and J 6 bases; bases outside gene matches: 5. CDR3 sequence: CASSIAGTGVPGELFF. Here the CDR3 DNA reads TGTGCCAGTAGTATAGCTGGGACAGGGGTCCCCGGGGAGCTGTTTTTT.

This clone has just one count. The chain is built from TRBV30 and TRBJ2-1, with D unresolved. CDR1 is GTSNPN and CDR2 is SVGIG in the germline V gene (reference sequence). This CDR3 is built from 14 residues. The V and J ends lost 0 bases and 2 bases respectively, with 8 bases between them. CDR3 bases: TGTGCCTGGAGTGTGCGACGGGCCTACAATGAGCAGTTCTTC. Protein product: CAWSVRRAYNEQFF.

V usage is TRBV6-6 and J usage is TRBJ2-7, with D perhaps TRBD1 (5 bases). Germline V CDR1 and CDR2: MNHNY, SVGAGI (reference sequence). V gave up 7 bases and J gave up 6 bases, with 10 bases separating them. The length of the CDR3 is 11 residues. The CDR3 region has the DNA TGTGCCAGCACAGGGAACGGCGAGCAGTACTTC. Residues: CASTGNGEQYF.

CDR3 loop: CASRRGVWTEAFF. The DNA for the CDR3 is TGTGCCAGCAGAAGGGGGGTTTGGACTGAAGCTTTCTTT. The rearrangement joins TRBV11-2 to TRBJ1-1; D perhaps matches TRBD1 (6 bases). The V end lost 6 bases, the J end lost 5 bases, and 13 bases lay between the germline ends. The germline V gene encodes CDR1 SGHAT and CDR2 FQNNGV. The CDR3 totals 13 residues. Complete variable domain (other parts from reference TRBV11-2 and TRBJ1-1): EAGVAQSPRYKIIEKRQSVAFWCNPISGHATLYWYQQILGQGPKLLIQFQNNGVVDDSQLPKDRFSAERLKGVDSTLKIQPAKLEDSAVYLCASRRGVWTEAFFGQGTRLTVV.

CDR3: CASNAGTGAPYEQYF. The CDR3 DNA reads as TGTGCCAGCAACGCCGGGACAGGGGCTCCCTACGAGCAGTACTTC. V and J are TRBV19 and TRBJ2-7; 10 nucleotides agree with TRBD1. Losses at the gene ends were 9 bases for V and 2 bases for J; bases not matched to a gene: 10. The CDR3 contains 15 residues. Germline assignment: CDR1 LNHDA and CDR2 SQIVND (reference sequence). Combining the CDR3 with reference TRBV19 and TRBJ2-7 gives the whole variable domain DGGITQSPKYLFRKEGQNVTLSCEQNLNHDAMYWYRQDPGQGLRLIYYSQIVNDFQKGDIAEGYSVSREKKESFPLTVTSAQKNPTAFYLCASNAGTGAPYEQYFGPGTRLTVT.

The chain couples TRBV2 to TRBJ2-2, with D perhaps matching TRBD1 or TRBD2 (5 bases each). Germline-derived CDR1 and CDR2 are SNHLY and FYNNEI. V shed 5 bases and J shed 6 bases, with 13 bases lying between them. The CDR3 is made up of 14 amino acids. This chain's CDR3 is CASSLTGGPGELFF. The DNA for the CDR3 is TGTGCCAGCAGTTTAACAGGAGGTCCCGGGGAGCTGTTTTTT. The full variable domain, in which reference TRBV2 and TRBJ2-2 provide the parts outside the CDR3, is EPEVTQTPSHQVTQMGQEVILRCVPISNHLYFYWYRQILGQKVEFLVSFYNNEISEKSEIFDDQFSVERPDGSNFTLKIRSTKLEDSAMYFCASSLTGGPGELFFGEGSRLTVL.

The chain uses TRBV19 and TRBJ1-4; 12 nucleotides align to TRBD1. Germline assignment: CDR1 LNHDA and CDR2 SQIVND (reference sequence). The V segment lost 6 bases and the J segment 2 bases; nucleotides outside the gene matches: 7. This CDR3 region has 17 residues. CDR3 nucleotides: TGTGCCAGTAGGACCGGGACAGGGGGCTTGACTAATGAAAAACTGTTTTTT. Translating gives CASRTGTGGLTNEKLFF.

This chain joins TRBV30 and TRBJ1-4; perhaps TRBD1 as D (6 bases). This CDR3 region has 15 residues. Germline-derived CDR1 and CDR2 are GTSNPN and SVGIG (reference sequence). Trimming took off 4 bases at V and 5 bases at J, with 17 bases between the two ends. The chain's CDR3 is CAWTPPDRRNEKLFF. DNA of the CDR3: TGTGCCTGGACTCCCCCAGACAGGAGGAATGAAAAACTGTTTTTT.

The CDR3 nucleotides read TGTGCCAGCAGGGACCCAACAGGGGGCCTTAATCAGCCCCAGCATTTT. Its protein is CASRDPTGGLNQPQHF. This chain links TRBV11-2 with TRBJ1-5; TRBD1 matches at 9 bases. Germline V gives CDR1 SGHAT, CDR2 FQNNGV. The CDR3 spans 16 residues. V trimming: 6 bases; J trimming: 4 bases; junction bases outside the gene matches: 10.

The chain couples TRBV18 to TRBJ2-5; D gene unclear. Trimming shortened V by 3 bases and J by 2 bases, and 16 bases separated the two germline ends. There are 16 residues in the CDR3. CDR1 is KGHSH, CDR2 LQKENI, per germline. CDR3 nucleotides: TGTGCCAGCTCACCTCCATCTGGGGATGGGCAAGAGACCCAGTACTTC. Residues: CASSPPSGDGQETQYF.

This clone was detected once. V gene TRBV5-5 combines with J gene TRBJ1-5; D remains ambiguous. The CDR3 covers 16 residues. V lost 0 bases to trimming and J lost 0 bases, with 10 bases between them. Germline CDR1 reads SGHKS; CDR2 reads YYEKEE (reference sequence). In DNA form, the CDR3 reads TGTGCCAGCAGCTTGGGACTGGAACCTAGCAATCAGCCCCAGCATTTT. Its protein is CASSLGLEPSNQPQHF.

The chain is built from TRBV28 and TRBJ2-1; 9 bases line up with TRBD1. This CDR3 has 12 residues. Germline CDR1 is MDHEN and CDR2 is SYDVKM. V lost 9 bases and J lost 5; bases outside the gene matches: 2. This chain's CDR3 is CASRTGDNEQFF. In nucleotides, the CDR3 is TGTGCCAGTCGGACAGGGGACAATGAGCAGTTCTTC.

The rearrangement joins TRBV27 to TRBJ1-6; the D gene is possibly TRBD1 (6 bases). The V gene's germline CDR1 is MNHEY and CDR2 SMNVEV (reference sequence). V was trimmed by 5 bases and J by 0 bases, leaving 17 bases between them. The CDR3 is 18 amino acids. The CDR3, as DNA: TGTGCCAGCAGTCAAAGGACAGCCTTTAGCTCCTATAATTCACCCCTCCACTTT. This translates into CASSQRTAFSSYNSPLHF.

This clone was seen only once. The rearrangement uses TRBV7-9 and TRBJ2-3, with D possibly being TRBD2 (6 bases). Germline V gene lookup returns CDR1 SEHNR and CDR2 FQNEAQ (reference sequence). Trimming stripped 6 bases from V and 0 bases from J, with 13 bases between. CDR3 size: 15 residues. In nucleotides, the CDR3 is TGTGCCAGCAGTCGAGGGACTGCTAGCACAGATACGCAGTATTTT. Translation gives CASSRGTASTDTQYF.

This chain connects TRBV5-1 to TRBJ1-1; D remains ambiguous. The germline CDR1 and CDR2 sequences are SGHRS and YFSETQ. The ends were cut back, 3 bases at V and 2 bases at J, with 11 bases in the middle. The CDR3 covers 14 residues. CDR3 loop: CASSSTGGNTEAFF. CDR3 nucleotide sequence: TGCGCCAGCAGCTCGACGGGAGGCAACACTGAAGCTTTCTTT.

The rearrangement links TRBV28 to TRBJ2-7, with D perhaps matching TRBD2 (5 bases). Germline-derived CDR1 and CDR2 are MDHEN and SYDVKM. V dropped 7 bases and J dropped 2 bases, with 12 bases sitting between them. The CDR3 spans 13 residues. CDR3 amino acids: CASIPGNTYEQYF. CDR3 nucleotides: TGTGCCAGCATCCCGGGAAATACCTACGAGCAGTACTTC.

The V and J genes are TRBV29-1 and TRBJ2-5; 11 positions match TRBD1. The CDR3 is made up of 13 amino acids. Germline V gene lookup returns CDR1 SQVTM and CDR2 ANQGSEA. The V segment lost 7 bases and the J segment 10 bases; nucleotides outside the gene matches: 11. CDR3 bases: TGCAGCGCCGGGACAGGGGGACTACTGGGCCAGTACTTC. As protein: CSAGTGGLLGQYF.

The V gene is TRBV7-3, the J gene TRBJ2-3; D is uncertain. This CDR3 region has 15 residues. Trimming removed 2 bases at V and 4 bases at J, with 13 bases between. CDR1 SGHTA and CDR2 FQGTGA come from the germline V gene. The CDR3 region is CASSLVGSRADTQYF. CDR3 sequence (DNA): TGTGCCAGCAGCTTAGTGGGCTCTCGGGCAGATACGCAGTATTTT.

V and J are TRBV6-1 and TRBJ2-3, with TRBD2 matching over 13 bases. J was trimmed by 1 base and V by 2 bases; bases with no gene match: 3. Germline loops: CDR1 MNHNS, CDR2 SASEGT. The CDR3 runs 17 residues. The CDR3 reads CASSETSGGDGTDTQYF. The CDR3 nucleotides read TGTGCCAGCAGTGAAACTAGCGGGGGGGACGGCACAGATACGCAGTATTTT.